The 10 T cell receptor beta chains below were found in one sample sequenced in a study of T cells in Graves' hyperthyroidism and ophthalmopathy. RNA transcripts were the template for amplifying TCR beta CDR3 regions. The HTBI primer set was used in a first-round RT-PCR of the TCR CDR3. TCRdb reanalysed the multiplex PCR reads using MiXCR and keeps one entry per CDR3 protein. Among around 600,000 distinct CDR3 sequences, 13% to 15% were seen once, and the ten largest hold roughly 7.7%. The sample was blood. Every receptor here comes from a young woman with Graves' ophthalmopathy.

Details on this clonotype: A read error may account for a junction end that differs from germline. The CDR3, as DNA: TGTGCCAGCAGTTACTCGATTGCAGGGCGGACTGGAGCTTTCTTT. It specifies CASSYSIAGRTGAFF. This chain links TRBV6-5 with TRBJ1-1; a possible D gene is TRBD1 (5 bases). CDR1 is MNHEY and CDR2 is SVGAGI in the germline V gene. This CDR3 has 15 residues.

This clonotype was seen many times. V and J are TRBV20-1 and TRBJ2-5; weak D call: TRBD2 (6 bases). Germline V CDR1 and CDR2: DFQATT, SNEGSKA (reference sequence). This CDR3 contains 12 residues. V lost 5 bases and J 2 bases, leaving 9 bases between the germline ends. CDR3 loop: CSALGGQETQYF. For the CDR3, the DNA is TGCAGTGCTCTCGGGGGACAAGAGACCCAGTACTTC.

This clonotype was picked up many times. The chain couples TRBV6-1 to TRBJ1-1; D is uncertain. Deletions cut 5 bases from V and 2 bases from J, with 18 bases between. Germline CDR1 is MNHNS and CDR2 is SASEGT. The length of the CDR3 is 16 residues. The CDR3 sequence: CASSSHPGISNTEAFF. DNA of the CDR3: TGTGCCAGCAGTTCCCACCCCGGGATCTCAAACACTGAAGCTTTCTTT.

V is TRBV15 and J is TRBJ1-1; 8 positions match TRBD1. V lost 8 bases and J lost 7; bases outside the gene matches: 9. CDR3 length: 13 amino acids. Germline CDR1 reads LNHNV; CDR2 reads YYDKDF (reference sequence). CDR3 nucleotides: TGTGCCACCGGGCAGGGGGCTGGTTATGAAGCTTTCTTT. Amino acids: CATGQGAGYEAFF.

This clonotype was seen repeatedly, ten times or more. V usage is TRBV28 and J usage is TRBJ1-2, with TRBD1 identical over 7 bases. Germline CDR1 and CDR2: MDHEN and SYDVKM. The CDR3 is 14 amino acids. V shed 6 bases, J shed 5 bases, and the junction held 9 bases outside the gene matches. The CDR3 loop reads CASRRQGEPYGYTF. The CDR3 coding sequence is TGTGCCAGCAGGAGACAGGGTGAACCTTATGGCTACACCTTC.

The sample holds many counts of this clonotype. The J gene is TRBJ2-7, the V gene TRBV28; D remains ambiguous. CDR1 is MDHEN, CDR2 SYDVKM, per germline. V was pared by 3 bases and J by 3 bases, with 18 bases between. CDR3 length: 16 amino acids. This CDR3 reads CASSLSRGMFIYEQYF. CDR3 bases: TGTGCCAGCAGTTTGAGCAGAGGAATGTTCATCTACGAGCAGTACTTC.

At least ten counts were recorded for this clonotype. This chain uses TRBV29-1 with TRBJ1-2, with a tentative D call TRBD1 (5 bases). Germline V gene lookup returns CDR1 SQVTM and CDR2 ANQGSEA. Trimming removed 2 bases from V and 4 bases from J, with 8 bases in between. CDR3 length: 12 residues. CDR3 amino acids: CSVERQPYGYTF. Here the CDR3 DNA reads TGCAGCGTTGAAAGACAGCCCTATGGCTACACCTTC.

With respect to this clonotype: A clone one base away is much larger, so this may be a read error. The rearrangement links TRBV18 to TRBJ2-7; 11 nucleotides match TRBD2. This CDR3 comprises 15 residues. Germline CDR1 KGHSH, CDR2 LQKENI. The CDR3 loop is CANSPTSGSRYEQYF. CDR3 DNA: TGTGCCAACTCACCCACTAGCGGGAGTCGCTACGAGCAGTACTTC.

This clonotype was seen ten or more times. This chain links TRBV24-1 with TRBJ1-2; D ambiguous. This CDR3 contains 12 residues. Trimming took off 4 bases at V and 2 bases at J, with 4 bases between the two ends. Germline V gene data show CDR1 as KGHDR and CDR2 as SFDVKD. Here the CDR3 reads CATSDKNYGYTF. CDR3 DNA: TGTGCCACCAGTGACAAAAACTATGGCTACACCTTC.

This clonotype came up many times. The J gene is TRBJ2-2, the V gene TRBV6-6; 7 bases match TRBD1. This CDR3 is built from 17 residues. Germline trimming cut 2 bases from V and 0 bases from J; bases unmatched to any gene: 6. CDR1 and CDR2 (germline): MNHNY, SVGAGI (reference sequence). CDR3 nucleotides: TGTGCCAGCAGTTACGGCCCCGGGACAGCGAACACCGGGGAGCTGTTTTTT. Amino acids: CASSYGPGTANTGELFF.